Sequencing of this TCR beta chain was carried out in a study of T-cell memory formation after mild COVID-19. There are a few counts of this clonotype. CDR1 DFQATT and CDR2 SNEGSKA come from the germline V gene (reference sequence). The J segment lost 0 bases and the V segment lost 7 bases, leaving 6 bases of the junction unmatched. This CDR3 comprises 14 residues. TCRdb used MiXCR to reprocess the 5' RACE reads, holding one entry per CDR3 protein. Found here are 300,000 to 400,000 distinct CDR3 sequences, 28% of them singletons; the top ten hold roughly 14%. Sequencing was performed on PBMCs or a T cell subset sorted from them (not recorded which). The source of this sequence is an adult woman who had mild COVID-19 (a few samples of this study predate the infection). Cell type and time point are not known. The V and J genes are TRBV20-1 and TRBJ2-1; 7 bases agree with TRBD2. In DNA, the CDR3 is TGCAGTGTGAGTGGCGGGAGCTCCTACAATGAGCAGTTCTTC. It is translated as CSVSGGSSYNEQFF.